A selection of T cell receptor beta chains follows, all from one sample in a study of T cells in Graves' hyperthyroidism and ophthalmopathy. TCRdb processed the multiplex PCR reads anew with MiXCR; each CDR3 protein has one entry. The sample holds 480,000 or so distinct CDR3 sequences, 13% to 15% seen once. The source material was blood. The receptors originated from a woman aged 18-35 years with Graves' hyperthyroidism. Each CDR3 is given with its conserved first and last residue. Fields, in order: clone size, V gene, D gene, J gene, CDR3 length, CDR3 DNA, CDR3 protein. The D gene is left open where the match is weak. Clone sizes are shown as once, few, many or a size class.

clone_size: many; v_call: TRBV10-2; d_call: -; j_call: TRBJ1-1; cdr3_length: 15; cdr3_nt: TGCGCCAGCAGTGAGTCCCCTAAAGGGAGTGCTGAAGCTTTCTTT; cdr3_aa: CASSESPKGSAEAFF
clone_size: many; v_call: TRBV12-3/TRBV12-4; d_call: -; j_call: TRBJ1-2; cdr3_length: 16; cdr3_nt: TGTGCCAGCACCCGCCAAGTGGCGGTCCCTGACTATGGCTACACCTTC; cdr3_aa: CASTRQVAVPDYGYTF
clone_size: many; v_call: TRBV7-2; d_call: -; j_call: TRBJ2-5; cdr3_length: 14; cdr3_nt: TGTGCCAGCAGCTTATCCAGGCTCCAAGAGACCCAGTACTTC; cdr3_aa: CASSLSRLQETQYF
clone_size: many; v_call: TRBV6-6; d_call: -; j_call: TRBJ2-1; cdr3_length: 16; cdr3_nt: TGTGCCAGCAGTTACCGGGACGGTAGAACCTACAATGAGCAGTTCTTC; cdr3_aa: CASSYRDGRTYNEQFF
clone_size: many; v_call: TRBV2; d_call: TRBD1; j_call: TRBJ2-2; cdr3_length: 15; cdr3_nt: TGTGCCAGCAGGGGACAGGGGTCCAGACCCGGGGAGCTGTTTTTT; cdr3_aa: CASRGQGSRPGELFF
clone_size: many; v_call: TRBV11-2; d_call: -; j_call: TRBJ2-7; cdr3_length: 13; cdr3_nt: TGTGCCAGCACCCTCGGGGGTCCCTACGAGCAGTACTTC; cdr3_aa: CASTLGGPYEQYF
clone_size: many; v_call: TRBV28; d_call: -; j_call: TRBJ1-6; cdr3_length: 17; cdr3_nt: TGTGCCAGCAGTTTCCAGCTTAAAAACTCCTATAATTCACCCCTCCACTTT; cdr3_aa: CASSFQLKNSYNSPLHF
clone_size: many; v_call: TRBV24-1; d_call: -; j_call: TRBJ2-5; cdr3_length: 14; cdr3_nt: TGTGCCACCAGGAGCACAGGGTCGGAAGAGACCCAGTACTTC; cdr3_aa: CATRSTGSEETQYF
clone_size: many; v_call: TRBV28; d_call: -; j_call: TRBJ1-4; cdr3_length: 15; cdr3_nt: TGTGCCAGCAGTTCCAAGGGGGACCCTAATGAAAAACTGTTTTTT; cdr3_aa: CASSSKGDPNEKLFF
clone_size: many; v_call: TRBV5-1; d_call: TRBD2; j_call: TRBJ2-7; cdr3_length: 15; cdr3_nt: TGCGCCAGCAGCTTGACTAGCGGGAGTAGAAACGAGCAGTACTTC; cdr3_aa: CASSLTSGSRNEQYF